This T cell receptor (beta chain) was found in a study of control samples from healthy donors and cancer patients. The data were produced by immunoSEQ multiplex PCR, yet TCRdb's version contains in-frame clones alone and is incomplete. The sample lists some 170,000 clones, approximately 94% occurring once. V lost 5 bases and J lost 6; bases outside the gene matches: 10. The CDR3 spans 16 residues. CDR1 and CDR2 (germline): MNHNY, SVGAGI (reference sequence). The sequenced sample consisted of PBMCs. The chain links TRBV6-6 to TRBJ1-5, with TRBD1 matching over 10 bases. This clonotype was obtained from a man aged 55 to 70 with colorectal cancer. In nucleotides, the CDR3 is TGTGCCAGCAGTCCGCTGACAGGGGGCAGGGGTCAGCCCCAGCATTTT. Amino acid sequence: CASSPLTGGRGQPQHF.